This T cell receptor beta chain was sequenced for a study of blood T cell repertoires in COVID-19. Overall study: Acute-phase and convalescent COVID-19 samples originated in the United States, Italy and Spain. Nucleic acid was either cDNA or gDNA, and it came from T cells, B-cell-depleted T cells, or PBMCs.

Under the authors' procedure: Using reference gene primer amplification, nucleated cell counts were estimated. TCRdb's copy holds only in-frame clones and misses some; the assay was immunoSEQ multiplex PCR. The V and J calls and clone size come from that table; D and trimming were worked out from the DNA. The sample lists 150,000 to 200,000 clones; about four fifths were seen once. The germline V gene has CDR1 LNHDA and CDR2 SQIVND (reference sequence). The CDR3 runs 16 residues. V lost 5 bases to trimming and J lost 6 bases, with 19 bases between them. The TCR comes from a middle-aged man who had recovered from COVID-19. The V gene is TRBV19, the J gene TRBJ2-2; D may be TRBD1 (6 bases). The sequenced sample consisted of peripheral blood. In nucleotides, the CDR3 is TGTGCCAGTAGTGAACCCAGGGGCTCGGGTCCCGGGGAGCTGTTTTTT. It encodes CASSEPRGSGPGELFF.